These 21 T cell receptor beta chains share one sample of origin, sequenced in a study of cytomegalovirus exposure and HLA in healthy donors. In the PCR, 60 Vbeta and 13 Jbeta primers were used. Clones were sequenced by immunoSEQ multiplex PCR, and TCRdb holds only the in-frame ones, with some missing. This sample has tens of thousands of clones; roughly 67% occur once, and the top ten carry 4.5% to 5.5%. Sequences were obtained from PBMCs. The receptors were sampled from a man aged 45-65 years in good health and CMV-seronegative.

This clone was counted only a few times. Other DNA sequences in this specimen translate into the identical CDR3. V usage is TRBV5-1 and J usage is TRBJ2-2, with D unclear. V lost 3 bases and J 2 bases, leaving 5 bases between the germline ends. The CDR3 totals 13 residues. Germline V gene lookup returns CDR1 SGHRS and CDR2 YFSETQ. The CDR3 sequence is CASSSKNTGELFF. The CDR3 nucleotides are TGCGCCAGCAGCTCCAAAAACACCGGGGAGCTGTTTTTT.

The V call is TRBV5-6, the J call TRBJ2-7, with D perhaps TRBD2 (5 bases). The ends were cut back, 0 bases at V and 6 bases at J, with 13 bases in the middle. Germline V gives CDR1 SGHDT, CDR2 YYEEEE. The CDR3 totals 14 residues. The CDR3 spells CASSLGLALSEQYF. DNA of the CDR3: TGTGCCAGCAGCTTGGGGCTAGCTTTGAGCGAGCAGTACTTC.

The genes are TRBV30 and TRBJ1-1; no definite D call. Trimming removed 0 bases from V and 3 bases from J, with 2 bases in between. CDR1 is GTSNPN, CDR2 SVGIG, per germline (reference sequence). The CDR3 totals 11 residues. DNA for the CDR3: TGTGCCTGGAGTGTCGACACTGAAGCTTTCTTT. Amino acids: CAWSVDTEAFF.

The chain is built from TRBV2 and TRBJ1-2; 11 nucleotides agree with TRBD1. The CDR3 sequence is 14 residues long. In germline, CDR1 is SNHLY, CDR2 FYNNEI. V dropped 10 bases and J dropped 3; count of bases not matched to a gene: 7. CDR3 sequence reads: CAKRRDRGDYGYTF. Written as DNA, the CDR3 is TGTGCCAAGAGAAGGGACAGGGGGGACTATGGCTACACCTTC.

This clone was counted only a few times. The chain is built from TRBV23-1 and TRBJ2-1; 8 bases map to TRBD2. TRBV23-1 is an open reading frame whose function is uncertain. V shed 9 bases and J 2 bases; nucleotides not matched to a gene: 15. The CDR3 has 17 amino acids. CDR3: CASLFLSGGTPYNEQFF. The DNA of the CDR3 is TGCGCCAGTTTATTTTTAAGCGGGGGAACCCCCTACAATGAGCAGTTCTTC.

This clone was recorded a few times. The CDR3 DNA sequence: TGCGCCAGCAGCGAACAGGGGCGGTATGGCTACACCTTC. It is translated as CASSEQGRYGYTF. The chain is built from TRBV10-1 and TRBJ1-2; 7 nucleotides align to TRBD1. This CDR3 contains 13 residues. Germline loops: CDR1 WNHNN, CDR2 SYGVQD (reference sequence). The J segment lost 5 bases and the V segment lost 6 bases, leaving 6 bases of the junction unmatched.

There are a few counts of this clone. The chain combines TRBV28 with TRBJ2-3; no definite D call. The V gene lost 3 bases and the J gene lost 1 base, with 8 bases spanning the gap. The CDR3 length is 14 residues. Per germline, CDR1 MDHEN and CDR2 SYDVKM. DNA of the CDR3: TGTGCCAGCAGTTTTCTGAGCGGCACAGATACGCAGTATTTT. This gives the protein CASSFLSGTDTQYF.

This clone occurred a few times. This CDR3 is also generated by other DNA sequences in the sample. The rearrangement joins TRBV5-1 to TRBJ2-7; 10 bases are shared with TRBD1. The CDR3 consists of 14 residues. Per germline, CDR1 SGHRS and CDR2 YFSETQ. J was trimmed by 2 bases and V by 2 bases; bases with no gene match: 1. CDR3 region: CASSLGQGAYEQYF. Here the CDR3 DNA reads TGCGCCAGCAGCTTAGGACAGGGGGCCTACGAGCAGTACTTC.

The chain recombines TRBV7-8 with TRBJ2-5; the D is unclear. From germline, CDR1 is SGHVS and CDR2 FQNEAQ. With 1 base removed from V and 2 bases from J, the gap between germline ends came to 8 bases. The CDR3 totals 14 residues. The CDR3 is CASSLVARQETQYF. DNA of the CDR3: TGTGCCAGCAGCTTAGTCGCCAGGCAAGAGACCCAGTACTTC.

The chain carries TRBV30 and TRBJ2-7; 12 bases align to TRBD1. This CDR3 comprises 15 residues. The V gene's germline CDR1 is GTSNPN and CDR2 SVGIG (reference sequence). V lost 3 bases, J lost 4 bases, and 7 bases stayed unmatched. CDR3 in DNA: TGTGCCTGGAGCGGGACAGGGGGCAGGGGGTACGAGCAGTACTTC. It translates to CAWSGTGGRGYEQYF. The full variable domain, completed using reference TRBV30 and TRBJ2-7, is SQTIHQWPATLVQPVGSPLSLECTVEGTSNPNLYWYRQAAGRGLQLLFYSVGIGQISSEVPQNLSASRPQDRQFILSSKKLLLSDSGFYLCAWSGTGGRGYEQYFGPGTRLTVT.

The chain links TRBV2 to TRBJ2-5; tentatively, D is TRBD2 (7 bases). The germline V gene encodes CDR1 SNHLY and CDR2 FYNNEI. V lost 6 bases and J lost 5, with 22 bases in between. This CDR3 has 16 residues. The CDR3 here is CASSTTQRGAGETQYF. The CDR3 nucleotides are TGTGCCAGCAGCACGACTCAACGGGGGGCCGGGGAGACCCAGTACTTC.

The genes are TRBV30 and TRBJ1-2, with unresolved D. V lost 0 bases and J 4 bases, leaving 3 bases between the germline ends. The CDR3 is 11 residues long. The germline gives CDR1 GTSNPN, CDR2 SVGIG (reference sequence). CDR3 DNA: TGTGCCTGGAGTGTTCTCTATGGCTACACCTTC. Translating gives CAWSVLYGYTF. Together with reference TRBV30 and TRBJ1-2, the CDR3 gives the full variable domain: SQTIHQWPATLVQPVGSPLSLECTVEGTSNPNLYWYRQAAGRGLQLLFYSVGIGQISSEVPQNLSASRPQDRQFILSSKKLLLSDSGFYLCAWSVLYGYTFGSGTRLTVV.

The chain joins TRBV7-8 to TRBJ2-7; 8 positions agree with TRBD2. V gave up 8 bases and J gave up 0 bases; unmatched junction bases: 12. This CDR3 has 16 residues. Germline V gene data show CDR1 as SGHVS and CDR2 as FQNEAQ. The CDR3 bases are TGTGCCAGCTCACTTGCGGGGGGTATCAGCTCCTACGAGCAGTACTTC. Amino acid sequence: CASSLAGGISSYEQYF.

The chain links TRBV14 to TRBJ1-1; tentative D call: TRBD1 (6 bases). The CDR3 is 14 residues long. Germline loops: CDR1 SGHDN, CDR2 FVKESK. V lost 0 bases, J lost 6 bases, and 11 bases lay in between. Written as DNA, the CDR3 is TGTGCCAGCAGCCAAGAGTCCGAGGGGGCTGAAGCTTTCTTT. Its translation: CASSQESEGAEAFF.

The rearrangement links TRBV20-1 to TRBJ2-1; D is possibly TRBD1 (5 bases). V lost 6 bases, J lost 6 bases, and 9 bases lay in between. The CDR3 is 11 amino acids. The germline gives CDR1 DFQATT, CDR2 SNEGSKA (reference sequence). CDR3 bases: TGCAGTGCCAGGGTGATCAATGAGCAGTTCTTC. This codes for CSARVINEQFF.

This sequence joins TRBV11-2 and TRBJ2-7; the D is unclear. V lost 1 base to trimming and J lost 0 bases, with 7 bases between them. The CDR3 extends over 14 amino acids. Germline values: CDR1 SGHAT, CDR2 FQNNGV. The CDR3 nucleotides read TGTGCCAGCAGCTTAGTGCGATACTCCTACGAGCAGTACTTC. Translating it yields CASSLVRYSYEQYF.

This clone was detected only a few times. The chain combines TRBV6-1 with TRBJ1-1, with 10 bases fitting TRBD1. Losses at the gene ends were 3 bases for V and 10 bases for J; bases not matched to a gene: 8. Per the germline V gene, CDR1 is MNHNS and CDR2 is SASEGT. The CDR3 consists of 14 residues. This CDR3 is CASSERRDRGGAFF. The CDR3 bases are TGTGCCAGCAGTGAGAGGCGGGACAGGGGAGGAGCTTTCTTT.

This clone appeared a few times. The V call is TRBV5-1, the J call TRBJ2-2; D gene ambiguous. The germline gives CDR1 SGHRS, CDR2 YFSETQ. V was trimmed by 7 bases and J by 8 bases, leaving 9 bases between them. CDR3 length: 11 amino acids. CDR3 sequence reads: CASVSAGELFF. DNA of the CDR3: TGCGCCAGCGTAAGTGCGGGGGAGCTGTTTTTT.

V gene TRBV4-2 combines with J gene TRBJ2-2, with 7 bases fitting TRBD2. V gave up 0 bases and J gave up 1 base; unmatched junction bases: 2. Germline CDR1 and CDR2: LGHNA and YNFKEQ. This CDR3 has 16 residues. CDR3 bases: TGTGCCAGCAGCCAAGAACGCGGGGGGAACACCGGGGAGCTGTTTTTT. Protein sequence: CASSQERGGNTGELFF.

The rearrangement links TRBV27 to TRBJ1-2; 11 bases agree with TRBD1. V lost 5 bases to trimming and J lost 4 bases; unmatched junction nucleotides: 18. The CDR3 loop spans 19 amino acids. CDR1 is MNHEY and CDR2 is SMNVEV in the germline V gene (reference sequence). CDR3 residues: CASSPSRDRGKRNSYGYTF. CDR3 nucleotides: TGTGCCAGCAGTCCGTCCCGGGACAGGGGGAAAAGGAACTCCTATGGCTACACCTTC.

The rearrangement joins TRBV5-1 to TRBJ2-3; 8 nucleotides match TRBD2. V lost 7 bases and J lost 0; bases outside the gene matches: 7. The CDR3 runs 15 residues. CDR1 is SGHRS and CDR2 is YFSETQ in the germline V gene. The DNA for the CDR3 is TGCGCCAGCCACCCAATAGCGGGGAGCACAGATACGCAGTATTTT. Translation gives CASHPIAGSTDTQYF.